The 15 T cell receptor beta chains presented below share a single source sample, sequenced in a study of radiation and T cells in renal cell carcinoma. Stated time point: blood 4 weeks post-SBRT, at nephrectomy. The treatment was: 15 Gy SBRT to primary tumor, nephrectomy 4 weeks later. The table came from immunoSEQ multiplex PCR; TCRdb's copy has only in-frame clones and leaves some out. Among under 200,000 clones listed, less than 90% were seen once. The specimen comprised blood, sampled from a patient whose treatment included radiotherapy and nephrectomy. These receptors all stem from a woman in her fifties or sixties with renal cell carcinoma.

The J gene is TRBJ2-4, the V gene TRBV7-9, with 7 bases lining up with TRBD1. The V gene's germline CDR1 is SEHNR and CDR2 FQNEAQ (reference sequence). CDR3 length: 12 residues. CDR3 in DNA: TGTTCATCGACAGGGTCCAAAAACATTCAGTACTTC. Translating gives CSSTGSKNIQYF.

The CDR3 protein is CASTLRPVQGGNQPQHF. The CDR3 DNA reads as TGTGCCAGCACCTTAAGACCGGTCCAGGGGGGCAATCAGCCCCAGCATTTT. The chain recombines TRBV2 with TRBJ1-5; 7 nucleotides agree with TRBD1. Germline V lookup: CDR1 SNHLY, CDR2 FYNNEI. This CDR3 contains 17 residues. With V trimmed by 7 bases and J by 2 bases, 14 bases remained unmatched. The complete variable domain, with remaining parts taken from reference TRBV2 and TRBJ1-5, reads EPEVTQTPSHQVTQMGQEVILRCVPISNHLYFYWYRQILGQKVEFLVSFYNNEISEKSEIFDDQFSVERPDGSNFTLKIRSTKLEDSAMYFCASTLRPVQGGNQPQHFGDGTRLSIL.

This CDR3 is CASGDIYSGNTIYF. The CDR3, as DNA: TGTGCCAGCGGAGACATCTACTCTGGAAACACCATATATTTT. The chain uses TRBV19 and TRBJ1-3; unclear D gene. The V gene's germline CDR1 is LNHDA and CDR2 SQIVND (reference sequence). The CDR3 spans 14 residues. V was pared by 9 bases and J by 0 bases, with 12 bases between.

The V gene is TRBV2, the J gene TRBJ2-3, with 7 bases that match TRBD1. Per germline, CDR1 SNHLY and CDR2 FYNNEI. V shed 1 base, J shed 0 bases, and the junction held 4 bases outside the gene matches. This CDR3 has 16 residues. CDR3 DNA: TGTGCCAGCAGTGAAGGGACAGGCACTAGCACAGATACGCAGTATTTT. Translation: CASSEGTGTSTDTQYF.

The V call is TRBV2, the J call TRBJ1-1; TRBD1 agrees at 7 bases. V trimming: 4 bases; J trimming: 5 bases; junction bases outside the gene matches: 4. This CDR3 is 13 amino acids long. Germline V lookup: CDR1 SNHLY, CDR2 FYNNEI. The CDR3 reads CASSGQGRTEAFF. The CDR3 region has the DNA TGTGCCAGCAGTGGACAGGGTAGAACTGAAGCTTTCTTT.

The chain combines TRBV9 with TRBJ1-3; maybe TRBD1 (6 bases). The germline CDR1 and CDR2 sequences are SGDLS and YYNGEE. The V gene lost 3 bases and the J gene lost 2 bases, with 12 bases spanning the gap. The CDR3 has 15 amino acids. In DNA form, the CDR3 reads TGTGCCAGCAGCGCCTCCAGGGGCGCTGGAAACACCATATATTTT. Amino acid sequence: CASSASRGAGNTIYF.

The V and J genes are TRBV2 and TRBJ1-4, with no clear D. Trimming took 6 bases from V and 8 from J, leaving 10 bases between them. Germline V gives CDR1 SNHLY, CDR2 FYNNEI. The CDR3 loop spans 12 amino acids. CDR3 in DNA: TGTGCCAGCAGAGGAATCGAGGAAAAACTGTTTTTT. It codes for CASRGIEEKLFF.

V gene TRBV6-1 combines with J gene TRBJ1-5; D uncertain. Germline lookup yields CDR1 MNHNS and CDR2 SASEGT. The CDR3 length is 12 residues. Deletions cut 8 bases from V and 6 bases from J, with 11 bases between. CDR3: CASVWVSQPQHF. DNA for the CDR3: TGTGCCAGCGTGTGGGTTAGTCAGCCCCAGCATTTT.

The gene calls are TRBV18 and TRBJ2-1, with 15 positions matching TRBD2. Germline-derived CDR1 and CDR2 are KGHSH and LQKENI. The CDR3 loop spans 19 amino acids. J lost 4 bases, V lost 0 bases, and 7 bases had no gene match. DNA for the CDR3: TGTGCCAGCTCACCACCGGGACTAGCGGGGGGTACCTTTTACAATGAGCAGTTCTTC. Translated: CASSPPGLAGGTFYNEQFF.

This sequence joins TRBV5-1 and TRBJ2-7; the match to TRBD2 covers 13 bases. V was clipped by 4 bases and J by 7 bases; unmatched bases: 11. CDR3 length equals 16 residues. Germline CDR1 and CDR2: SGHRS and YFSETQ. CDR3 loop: CASSALTSGGSREQYF. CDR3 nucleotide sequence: TGCGCCAGCAGCGCGCTGACTAGCGGGGGGTCGAGGGAGCAGTACTTC.

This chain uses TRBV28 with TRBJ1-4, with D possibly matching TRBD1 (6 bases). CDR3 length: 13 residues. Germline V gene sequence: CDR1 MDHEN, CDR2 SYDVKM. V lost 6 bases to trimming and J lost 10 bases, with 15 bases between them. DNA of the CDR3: TGTGCCAGCAGGGGGGCTTTGGGCGGAAAACTGTTTTTT. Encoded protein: CASRGALGGKLFF.

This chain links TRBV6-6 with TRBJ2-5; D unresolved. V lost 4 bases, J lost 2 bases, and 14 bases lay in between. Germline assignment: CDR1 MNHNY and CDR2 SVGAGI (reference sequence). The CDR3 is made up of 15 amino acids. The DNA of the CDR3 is TGTGCCAGCAGTTCTCCGAACACTCTACAAGAGACCCAGTACTTC. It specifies CASSSPNTLQETQYF.

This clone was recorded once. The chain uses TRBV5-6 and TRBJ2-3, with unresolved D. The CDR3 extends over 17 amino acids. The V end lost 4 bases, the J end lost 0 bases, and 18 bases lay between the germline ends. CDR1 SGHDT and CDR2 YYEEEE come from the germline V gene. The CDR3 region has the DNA TGTGCCAGCAGCCCCCCGGTGGTGGGATGGAGCACAGATACGCAGTATTTT. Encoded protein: CASSPPVVGWSTDTQYF.

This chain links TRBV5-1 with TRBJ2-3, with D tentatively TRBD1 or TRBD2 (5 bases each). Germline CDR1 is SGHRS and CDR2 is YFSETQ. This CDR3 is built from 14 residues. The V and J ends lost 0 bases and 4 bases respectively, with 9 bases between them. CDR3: CASSLDTGPDTQYF. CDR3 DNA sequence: TGCGCCAGCAGCTTGGATACGGGGCCAGATACGCAGTATTTT. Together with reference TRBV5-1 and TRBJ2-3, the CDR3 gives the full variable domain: KAGVTQTPRYLIKTRGQQVTLSCSPISGHRSVSWYQQTPGQGLQFLFEYFSETQRNKGNFPGRFSGRQFSNSRSEMNVSTLELGDSALYLCASSLDTGPDTQYFGPGTRLTVL.

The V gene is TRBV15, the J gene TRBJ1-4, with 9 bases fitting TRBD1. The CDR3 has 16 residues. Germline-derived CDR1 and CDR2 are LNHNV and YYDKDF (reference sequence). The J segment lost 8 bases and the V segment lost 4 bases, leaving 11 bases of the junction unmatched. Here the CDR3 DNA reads TGTGCCACCAGCACCCGCGGGAGGACAGGGGAGGAAAAACTGTTTTTT. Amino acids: CATSTRGRTGEEKLFF. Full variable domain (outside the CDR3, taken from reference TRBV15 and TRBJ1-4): DAMVIQNPRYQVTQFGKPVTLSCSQTLNHNVMYWYQQKSSQAPKLLFHYYDKDFNNEADTPDNFQSRRPNTSFCFLDIRSPGLGDTAMYLCATSTRGRTGEEKLFFGSGTQLSVL.